This TCR beta chain originates from a study of OX40 agonist ivuxolimab in advanced cancers. The wider study: The dose-escalation group included hepatocellular carcinoma, melanoma, renal cell carcinoma and head and neck cancer.

For this clone: Its antigen is not known.

Germline lookup yields CDR1 SGHRS and CDR2 YFSETQ. This CDR3 is 15 amino acids long. Trimming took 4 bases from V and 1 from J; bases not matched to a gene: 4. Blood specimens came from baseline, cycle 4 day 1, and cycle 7 day 1. Regarding the study as a whole: The study observed clonal expansion of CD4+ and CD8+ blood T cells by week 6 at 0.1 to 3.0 mg/kg. CD8+ T cells were the subset that, on average, had more expanded clones than CD4+.

Sequencing used immunoSEQ multiplex PCR; TCRdb keeps in-frame clones, though not all of them. The sample holds tens of thousands of clones, about 82% seen once. The receptor was isolated from an adult with an advanced solid tumor such as melanoma, head and neck, liver or kidney cancer. The chain uses TRBV5-1 and TRBJ2-3; 9 nucleotides match TRBD2. The specimen comprised CD4+ or CD8+ T cells sorted from blood, sampled in a trial of the OX40 agonist ivuxolimab. The CDR3 loop reads CASSALAGGTDTQYF. CDR3 DNA: TGCGCCAGCAGCGCGTTAGCGGGAGGCACAGATACGCAGTATTTT.